Following are 11 T cell receptor beta chains from one sample sequenced in a study of OX40 agonist ivuxolimab in advanced cancers. Library construction relied on the immunoSEQ multiplex PCR assay. TCRdb mirrors the immuneACCESS table, restricted to in-frame sequences. Some clones are absent from its copies; in checked studies, under half trace to an unresolved V gene, and the reason for the others is unknown. A total of some 61,000 clones appear in this sample, more than 80% of them only once. Less than 6% of the sample comes from the top ten. The sequences come from CD4+ or CD8+ T cells sorted from blood, collected in a trial of the OX40 agonist ivuxolimab. The receptors derive from an adult with an advanced solid tumor such as melanoma, head and neck, liver or kidney cancer.

The J gene is TRBJ2-3, the V gene TRBV28; no clear D gene. The V end was cut by 5 bases, the J end by 2 bases, with 8 bases between. This CDR3 is built from 13 residues. CDR1 and CDR2 from the germline V gene are MDHEN and SYDVKM. For the CDR3, the DNA is TGTGCCAGCAGTCCCATGTCCACAGATACGCAGTATTTT. Translation gives CASSPMSTDTQYF.

The gene calls are TRBV27 and TRBJ2-2, with 16 bases that match TRBD2. CDR3 size: 22 residues. The V gene end was trimmed by 3 bases and the J gene end by 7 bases; junction bases not matched to a gene: 20. Germline V gene lookup returns CDR1 MNHEY and CDR2 SMNVEV (reference sequence). CDR3 amino acids: CASSFSEYSPGLAGGPSGELFF. The CDR3 region has the DNA TGTGCCAGCAGTTTCAGTGAGTACTCACCGGGACTAGCGGGAGGGCCAAGCGGGGAGCTGTTTTTT.

The J gene is TRBJ1-2, the V gene TRBV13, with a weak D call TRBD1 (6 bases). This CDR3 comprises 14 residues. Trimming cost V 0 bases and J 8 bases, with 13 bases left between them. Germline V gene data show CDR1 as PRHDT and CDR2 as FYEKMQ (reference sequence). The CDR3 coding sequence is TGTGCCAGCAGCTTAGGGCACGGGGGGGGCGGCTACACCTTC. It is translated as CASSLGHGGGGYTF. Complete variable domain (other parts from reference TRBV13 and TRBJ1-2): AAGVIQSPRHLIKEKRETATLKCYPIPRHDTVYWYQQGPGQDPQFLISFYEKMQSDKGSIPDRFSAQQFSDYHSELNMSSLELGDSALYFCASSLGHGGGGYTFGSGTRLTVV.

The CDR3 DNA follows: TGTGCCAGCAGCTTAACCTCAGCCTACGAGCAGTACTTC. Encoded protein: CASSLTSAYEQYF. The V call is TRBV7-8, the J call TRBJ2-5; D is unresolved. The DNA end lines up better with TRBJ2-7; the J call may be wrong. CDR3 length: 13 residues. Germline values: CDR1 SGHVS, CDR2 FQNEAQ.

The rearrangement joins TRBV7-9 to TRBJ2-5; 7 bases align to TRBD2. Germline values: CDR1 SEHNR, CDR2 FQNEAQ (reference sequence). V was clipped by 5 bases and J by 5 bases; unmatched bases: 8. The CDR3 consists of 14 residues. The chain's CDR3 is CASSLSVGGETQYF. DNA of the CDR3: TGTGCCAGCAGCCTTAGTGTGGGAGGGGAGACCCAGTACTTC.

The chain is built from TRBV29-1 and TRBJ2-2; D gene ambiguous. CDR1 and CDR2 (germline): SQVTM, ANQGSEA. This CDR3 region has 14 residues. V was pared by 4 bases and J by 1 base, with 10 bases between. The CDR3 loop reads CSVVPRENTGELFF. CDR3 sequence (DNA): TGCAGCGTTGTGCCTAGAGAGAACACCGGGGAGCTGTTTTTT.

The CDR3 nucleotides are TGTGCCAGCAGCCTCGGACTAGCGGGGGGCTCCTACGAGCAGTACTTC. Its translation is CASSLGLAGGSYEQYF. This chain joins TRBV9 and TRBJ2-7; 14 bases line up with TRBD2. This CDR3 spans 16 amino acids. V shed 4 bases and J 0 bases; nucleotides not matched to a gene: 3. The germline gives CDR1 SGDLS, CDR2 YYNGEE.

The J gene is TRBJ1-5, the V gene TRBV27, with TRBD1 matching 11 bases. The CDR3 consists of 17 residues. Germline CDR1 and CDR2: MNHEY and SMNVEV (reference sequence). Trimming took 8 bases from V and 9 from J; bases not matched to a gene: 18. CDR3 nucleotides: TGTGCCAGCGGAAAAAGCGGGGGACAGGGGGATATCAGGCCCCAGCATTTT. This translates into CASGKSGGQGDIRPQHF.

This chain uses TRBV7-3 with TRBJ2-7; tentatively, D is TRBD2 (6 bases). Deletions cut 4 bases from V and 0 bases from J, with 13 bases between. Germline V gene data show CDR1 as SGHTA and CDR2 as FQGTGA. The CDR3 contains 15 residues. As DNA, the CDR3 is TGTGCCAGCAGCTGGGACTCGATCGGCTCCTACGAGCAGTACTTC. Translated, it gives CASSWDSIGSYEQYF.

DNA for the CDR3: TGTGCCAGCAGATCGACTGGAGGGGGTTACGAGCAGTACTTC. Translated: CASRSTGGGYEQYF. The chain employs TRBV7-9 and TRBJ2-7; the D call may be TRBD1 or TRBD2 (6 bases each). CDR3 size: 14 residues. Trimming stripped 6 bases from V and 4 bases from J, with 16 bases between. In germline, CDR1 is SEHNR, CDR2 FQNEAQ (reference sequence).

DNA of the CDR3: TGTGCCAGCAGCCTCGACAGGGCTCAGCCCCAGCATTTT. The encoded protein is CASSLDRAQPQHF. The rearrangement links TRBV11-2 to TRBJ1-5; 7 positions agree with TRBD1. The CDR3 loop spans 13 amino acids. In germline, CDR1 is SGHAT, CDR2 FQNNGV. V lost 5 bases, J lost 6 bases, and 4 bases stayed unmatched.